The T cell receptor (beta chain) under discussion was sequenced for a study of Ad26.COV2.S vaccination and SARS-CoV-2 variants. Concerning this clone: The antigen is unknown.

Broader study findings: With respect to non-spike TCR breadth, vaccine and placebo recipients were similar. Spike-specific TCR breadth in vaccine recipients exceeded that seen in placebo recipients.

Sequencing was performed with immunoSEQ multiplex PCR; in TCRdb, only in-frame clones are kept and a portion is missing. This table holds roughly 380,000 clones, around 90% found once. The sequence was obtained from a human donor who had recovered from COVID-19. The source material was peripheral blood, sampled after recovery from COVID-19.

CDR3 sequence reads: CASRMGNNQPQHF. CDR3 DNA: TGTGCCAGCAGAATGGGCAACAATCAGCCCCAGCATTTT. The rearrangement links TRBV2 to TRBJ1-5; D gene uncertain. CDR3 length: 13 residues. Trimming shortened V by 6 bases and J by 3 bases, and 9 bases separated the two germline ends. CDR1 SNHLY and CDR2 FYNNEI come from the germline V gene.